These T cell receptor beta chains were read from a single sample in a study of long-term antiretroviral therapy in people with HIV. Generated by immunoSEQ multiplex PCR, the TCRdb table keeps only in-frame clones and is missing some. The table shows about 20,000 clones, with approximately 81% occurring only once. The source material was unsorted PBMCs, sampled around 2.4 years after starting antiretroviral therapy. The receptors were gathered from a man in his forties or fifties with HIV. CDR3s include the opening cysteine and the closing phenylalanine or tryptophan. Each record gives: clone size, D gene, V gene, J gene, CDR3 protein, CDR3 DNA. A D gene is named only where the DNA matches it firmly. Not all rows give a size; the values are once, few, many and, for expanded clones, a class.

.	.	TRBV6-6	TRBJ2-5	CASTVGWDYQETQYF	TGTGCCAGTACCGTGGGATGGGACTACCAAGAGACCCAGTACTTC
.	TRBD1	TRBV10-3	TRBJ1-1	CAISESRDSEAFF	TGTGCCATCAGTGAGTCCCGGGACAGTGAAGCTTTCTTT
.	TRBD1	TRBV2	TRBJ2-2	CAGKGTGVTGELFF	TGTGCCGGAAAGGGGACAGGGGTCACCGGGGAGCTGTTTTTT
.	TRBD2	TRBV23-1	TRBJ2-1	CASSSKRTSGDNEQFF	TGCGCCAGCAGTTCCAAGAGGACTAGCGGAGACAATGAGCAGTTCTTC
.	TRBD1	TRBV27	TRBJ2-7	CASSLFQGATYEQYF	TGTGCCAGCAGTTTATTTCAGGGGGCGACCTACGAGCAGTACTTC
few	.	TRBV27	TRBJ1-1	CASSLGPRDTEAFF	TGTGCCAGCAGTTTAGGCCCCCGGGACACTGAAGCTTTCTTT
.	.	TRBV11-2	TRBJ1-3	CASSLAGFSGNTIYF	TGTGCCAGCAGCTTAGCGGGTTTCTCTGGAAACACCATATATTTT
once	.	TRBV18	TRBJ1-1	CASSLGQGAFF	TGTGCCAGCTCGCTTGGACAAGGAGCTTTCTTT
.	.	TRBV11-2	TRBJ2-6	CASSESGANVLTF	TGTGCCAGCAGCGAATCTGGGGCCAACGTCCTGACTTTC
.	TRBD2	TRBV5-4	TRBJ2-3	CASSSRDYTDTQYF	TGTGCCAGCAGCTCCCGGGACTACACAGATACGCAGTATTTT
.	TRBD2	TRBV29-1	TRBJ2-1	CSCWLAGVGRQFF	TGCAGCTGCTGGCTAGCGGGAGTAGGTAGGCAGTTCTTC
.	.	TRBV30	TRBJ1-2	CAWSVRTALFGYTF	TGTGCCTGGAGTGTAAGGACAGCCCTCTTCGGCTACACCTTC
.	.	TRBV7-9	TRBJ2-6	CASSPTGAPGSGANVLTF	TGTGCCAGCAGCCCAACGGGGGCCCCGGGGTCTGGGGCCAACGTCCTGACTTTC
.	TRBD1	TRBV5-4	TRBJ1-1	CASSRKGALTEAFF	TGTGCCAGCAGTAGGAAGGGGGCCCTCACTGAAGCTTTCTTT
.	.	TRBV4-2	TRBJ1-2	CASSQAEGGAVNYGYTF	TGTGCCAGCAGCCAGGCGGAGGGGGGGGCGGTTAACTATGGCTACACCTTC
once	TRBD1	TRBV30	TRBJ1-2	CAWSYTGDYGYTF	TGTGCCTGGAGTTACACAGGGGACTATGGCTACACCTTC
.	.	TRBV6-5	TRBJ2-6	CASSYMGANVLTF	TGTGCCAGCAGTTACATGGGGGCCAACGTCCTGACTTTC
.	.	TRBV7-6	TRBJ1-4	CASSLDQGRNEKLFF	TGTGCCAGCAGCTTAGACCAGGGGCGGAATGAAAAACTGTTTTTT
.	.	TRBV4-3	TRBJ2-5	CASSQDWEEETQYF	TGCGCCAGCAGCCAAGACTGGGAGGAAGAGACCCAGTACTTC
few	TRBD1	TRBV6-6	TRBJ2-2	CASSHRGLRTGELFF	TGTGCCAGCAGCCACAGGGGGCTACGGACCGGGGAGCTGTTTTTT
few	.	TRBV6-1	TRBJ1-3	CASSEQGNTIYF	TGTGCCAGCAGTGAACAGGGAAACACCATATATTTT
.	.	TRBV5-1	TRBJ2-1	CASSPGQVQSYNEQFF	TGCGCCAGCAGCCCGGGGCAGGTCCAGTCCTACAATGAGCAGTTCTTC
.	.	TRBV18	TRBJ1-3	CASSPPAHSGNTIYF	TGTGCCAGCTCCCCCCCGGCCCACTCTGGAAACACCATATATTTT
few	.	TRBV7-9	TRBJ1-2	CASSTDSYGYTF	TGTGCCAGCAGCACGGACAGCTATGGCTACACCTTC
hyperexpanded	.	TRBV13	TRBJ1-1	CASSLAWNTEAFF	TGTGCCAGCAGCTTAGCGTGGAACACTGAAGCTTTCTTT
.	.	TRBV19	TRBJ1-2	CASSTGPTTNYGYTF	TGTGCCAGTAGTACCGGACCGACCACCAACTATGGCTACACCTTC
.	TRBD1	TRBV7-9	TRBJ2-2	CASSSSGGGSNTGELFF	TGTGCCAGCAGCTCTTCAGGGGGCGGGTCGAACACCGGGGAGCTGTTTTTT
.	TRBD1	TRBV11-2	TRBJ1-4	CASSYEGASEKLFF	TGTGCCAGCAGCTACGAGGGGGCCTCTGAAAAACTGTTTTTT
.	.	TRBV7-2	TRBJ1-2	CASSLAGGEDYGYTF	TGTGCCAGCAGCTTAGCTGGGGGAGAGGACTATGGCTACACCTTC
.	.	TRBV2	TRBJ2-2	CASILGTWNTGELFF	TGTGCCAGCATCCTAGGGACATGGAACACCGGGGAGCTGTTTTTT
.	.	TRBV7-2	TRBJ2-7	CASNEGTPAREQYF	TGTGCCAGCAACGAGGGGACCCCGGCTCGCGAGCAGTACTTC
.	TRBD1	TRBV30	TRBJ1-1	CAWNPTGREAEAFF	TGTGCCTGGAATCCGACAGGGCGTGAGGCTGAAGCTTTCTTT
.	.	TRBV6-5	TRBJ2-2	CASSYTPQVTGELFF	TGTGCCAGCAGTTACACCCCACAAGTCACCGGGGAGCTGTTTTTT
.	.	TRBV5-1	TRBJ2-5	CASSAGPTTPKETQYF	TGCGCCAGCAGCGCTGGACCAACCACCCCGAAAGAGACCCAGTACTTC
.	.	TRBV6-5	TRBJ2-1	CASRQANEQFF	TGTGCCAGCAGACAAGCCAATGAGCAGTTCTTC
.	.	TRBV5-6	TRBJ2-7	CASSLFQAEVEQYF	TGTGCCAGCAGCTTGTTCCAAGCCGAGGTCGAGCAGTACTTC
once	.	TRBV6-6	TRBJ1-5	CASRSGFSNQPQHF	TGTGCCAGCAGGTCAGGGTTTTCCAATCAGCCCCAGCATTTT
.	.	TRBV5-5	TRBJ1-6	CASSSFEGDFGSPLHF	TGTGCCAGCAGCTCCTTTGAAGGGGACTTTGGATCACCCCTCCACTTT